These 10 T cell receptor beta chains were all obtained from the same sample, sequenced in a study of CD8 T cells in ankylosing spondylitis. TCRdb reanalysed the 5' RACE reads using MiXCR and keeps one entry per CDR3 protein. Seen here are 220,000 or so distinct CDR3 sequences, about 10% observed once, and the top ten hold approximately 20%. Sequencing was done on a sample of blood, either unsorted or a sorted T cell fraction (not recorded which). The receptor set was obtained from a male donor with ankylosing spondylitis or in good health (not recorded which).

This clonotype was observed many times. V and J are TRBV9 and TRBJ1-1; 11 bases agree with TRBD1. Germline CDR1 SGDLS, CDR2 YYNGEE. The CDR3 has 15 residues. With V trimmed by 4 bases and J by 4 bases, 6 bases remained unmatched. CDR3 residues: CASSPSDRGLTEAFF. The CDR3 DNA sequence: TGTGCCAGCAGCCCGTCGGACAGGGGGCTCACTGAAGCTTTCTTT.

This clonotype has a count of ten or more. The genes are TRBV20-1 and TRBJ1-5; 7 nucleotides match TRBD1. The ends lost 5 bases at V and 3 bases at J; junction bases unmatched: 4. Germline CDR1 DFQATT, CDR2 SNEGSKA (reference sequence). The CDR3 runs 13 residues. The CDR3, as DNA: TGCAGTGCTCACACAGGGGACAATCAGCCCCAGCATTTT. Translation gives CSAHTGDNQPQHF.

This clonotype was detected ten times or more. The CDR3 reads CASSSGDLLQGANSPLHF. The CDR3 DNA follows: TGTGCCAGCAGTTCTGGGGACCTGTTACAGGGCGCTAATTCACCCCTCCACTTT. The chain recombines TRBV12-3 or TRBV12-4 with TRBJ1-6, with D perhaps TRBD1 (6 bases). CDR3 size: 18 residues. V was cut by 4 bases and J by 6 bases, with 22 bases left in between.

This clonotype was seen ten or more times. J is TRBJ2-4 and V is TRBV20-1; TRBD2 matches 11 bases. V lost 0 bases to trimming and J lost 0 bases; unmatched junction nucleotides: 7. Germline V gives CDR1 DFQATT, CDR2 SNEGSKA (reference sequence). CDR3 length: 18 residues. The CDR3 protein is CSARDLSSGGKAKNIQYF. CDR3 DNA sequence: TGCAGTGCTAGAGATTTGTCTAGCGGGGGGAAAGCCAAAAACATTCAGTACTTC.

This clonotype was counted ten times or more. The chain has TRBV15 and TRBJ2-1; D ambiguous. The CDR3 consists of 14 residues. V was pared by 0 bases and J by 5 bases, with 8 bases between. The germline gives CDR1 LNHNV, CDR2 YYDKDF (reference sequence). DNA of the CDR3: TGTGCCACCAGCAGAGATCAAGGTCACAATGAGCAGTTCTTC. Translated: CATSRDQGHNEQFF.

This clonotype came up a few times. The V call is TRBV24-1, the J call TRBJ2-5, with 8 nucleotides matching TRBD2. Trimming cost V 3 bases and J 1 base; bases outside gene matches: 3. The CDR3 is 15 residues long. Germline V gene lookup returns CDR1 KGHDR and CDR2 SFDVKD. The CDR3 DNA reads TGTGCCACCAGTGATCTCGGGGGGGGCCAAGAGACCCAGTACTTC. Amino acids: CATSDLGGGQETQYF.

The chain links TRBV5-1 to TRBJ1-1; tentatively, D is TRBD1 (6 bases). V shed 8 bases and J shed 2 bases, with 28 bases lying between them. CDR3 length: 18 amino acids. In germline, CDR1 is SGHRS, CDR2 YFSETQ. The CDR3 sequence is CASTRTWGATEINTEAFF. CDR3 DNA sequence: TGCGCCAGTACACGTACTTGGGGGGCAACAGAGATCAACACTGAAGCTTTCTTT.

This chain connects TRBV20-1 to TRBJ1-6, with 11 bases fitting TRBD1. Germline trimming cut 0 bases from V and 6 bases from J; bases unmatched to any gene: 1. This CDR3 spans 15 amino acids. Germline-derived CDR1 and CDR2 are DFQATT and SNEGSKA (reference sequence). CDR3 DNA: TGCAGTGCTAGAGAAGGGACAGGGGGTAATTCACCCCTCCACTTT. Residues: CSAREGTGGNSPLHF.

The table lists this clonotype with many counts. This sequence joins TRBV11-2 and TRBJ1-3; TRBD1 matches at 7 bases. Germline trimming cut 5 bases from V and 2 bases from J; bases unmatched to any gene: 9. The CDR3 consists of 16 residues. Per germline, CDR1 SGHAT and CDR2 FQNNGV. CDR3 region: CASSHRGEGTGNTIYF. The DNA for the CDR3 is TGTGCCAGCAGCCACAGGGGAGAGGGAACTGGAAACACCATATATTTT. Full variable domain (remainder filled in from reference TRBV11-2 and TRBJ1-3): EAGVAQSPRYKIIEKRQSVAFWCNPISGHATLYWYQQILGQGPKLLIQFQNNGVVDDSQLPKDRFSAERLKGVDSTLKIQPAKLEDSAVYLCASSHRGEGTGNTIYFGEGSWLTVV.

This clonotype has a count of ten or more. The CDR3 DNA follows: TGTGCCAGCAGTGAAGCGTTACAGGAAAATCAGCCCCAGCATTTT. Its translation is CASSEALQENQPQHF. This chain links TRBV2 with TRBJ1-5; D is possibly TRBD1 (5 bases). This CDR3 comprises 15 residues. V was cut by 0 bases and J by 4 bases, with 10 bases left in between. Germline V gene data show CDR1 as SNHLY and CDR2 as FYNNEI. The full variable domain, its missing parts supplied by reference TRBV2 and TRBJ1-5, is EPEVTQTPSHQVTQMGQEVILRCVPISNHLYFYWYRQILGQKVEFLVSFYNNEISEKSEIFDDQFSVERPDGSNFTLKIRSTKLEDSAMYFCASSEALQENQPQHFGDGTRLSIL.